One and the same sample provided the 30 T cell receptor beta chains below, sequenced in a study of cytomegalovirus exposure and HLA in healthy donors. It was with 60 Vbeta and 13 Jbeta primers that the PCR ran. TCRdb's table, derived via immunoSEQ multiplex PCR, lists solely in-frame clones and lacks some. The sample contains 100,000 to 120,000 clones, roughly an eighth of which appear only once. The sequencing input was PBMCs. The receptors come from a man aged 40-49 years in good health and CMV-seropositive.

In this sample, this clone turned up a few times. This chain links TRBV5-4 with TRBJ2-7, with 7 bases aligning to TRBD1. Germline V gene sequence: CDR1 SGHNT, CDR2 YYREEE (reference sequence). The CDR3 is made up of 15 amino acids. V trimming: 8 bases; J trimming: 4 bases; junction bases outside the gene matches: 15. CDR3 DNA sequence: TGTGCCAGTGCGCCAACCGGGACAGAATTTTACGAGCAGTACTTC. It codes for CASAPTGTEFYEQYF.

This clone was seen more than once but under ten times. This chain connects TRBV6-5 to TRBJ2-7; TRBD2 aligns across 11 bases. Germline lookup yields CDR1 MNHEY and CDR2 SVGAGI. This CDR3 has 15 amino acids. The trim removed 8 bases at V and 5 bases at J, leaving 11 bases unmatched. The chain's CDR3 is CASGTLSGRADEQYF. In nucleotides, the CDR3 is TGTGCCAGCGGAACCCTTAGCGGGAGGGCCGACGAGCAGTACTTC.

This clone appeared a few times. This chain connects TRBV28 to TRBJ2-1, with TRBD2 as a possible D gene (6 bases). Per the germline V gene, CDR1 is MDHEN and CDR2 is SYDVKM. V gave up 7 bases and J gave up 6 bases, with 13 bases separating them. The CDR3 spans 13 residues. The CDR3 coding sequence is TGTGCCAGCAAGGAGGGCGGAGGCAATGAGCAGTTCTTC. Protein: CASKEGGGNEQFF.

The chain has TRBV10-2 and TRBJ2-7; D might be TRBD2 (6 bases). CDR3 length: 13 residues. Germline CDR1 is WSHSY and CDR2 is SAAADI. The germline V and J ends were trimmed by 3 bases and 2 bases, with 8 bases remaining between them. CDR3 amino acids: CASSDRETYEQYF. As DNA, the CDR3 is TGCGCCAGCAGTGATCGGGAGACCTACGAGCAGTACTTC.

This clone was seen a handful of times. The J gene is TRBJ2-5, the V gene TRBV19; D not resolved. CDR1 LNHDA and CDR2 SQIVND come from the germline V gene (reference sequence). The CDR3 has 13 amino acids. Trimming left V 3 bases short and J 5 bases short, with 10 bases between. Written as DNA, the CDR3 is TGTGCCAGTAGTATGTCCTCCGGGGAGACCCAGTACTTC. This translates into CASSMSSGETQYF.

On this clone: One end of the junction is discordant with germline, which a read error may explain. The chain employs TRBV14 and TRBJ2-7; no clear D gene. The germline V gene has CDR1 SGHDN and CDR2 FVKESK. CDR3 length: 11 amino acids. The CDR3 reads CASSQAYGQYF. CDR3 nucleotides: TGTGCCAGCAGCCAAGCTTACGGGCAGTACTTC.

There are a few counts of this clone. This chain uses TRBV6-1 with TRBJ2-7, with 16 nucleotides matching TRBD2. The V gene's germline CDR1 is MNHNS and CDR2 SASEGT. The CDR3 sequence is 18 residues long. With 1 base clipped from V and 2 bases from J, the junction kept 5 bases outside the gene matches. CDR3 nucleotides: TGTGCCAGCAGTGAAGTTGGGACTAGCGGGAGGGCCGCCTACGAGCAGTACTTC. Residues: CASSEVGTSGRAAYEQYF.

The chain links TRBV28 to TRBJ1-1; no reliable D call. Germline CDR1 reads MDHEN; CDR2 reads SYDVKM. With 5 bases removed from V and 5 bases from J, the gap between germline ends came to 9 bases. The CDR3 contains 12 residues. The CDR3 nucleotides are TGTGCCAGCAGTCTAGGACTTACTGAAGCTTTCTTT. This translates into CASSLGLTEAFF.

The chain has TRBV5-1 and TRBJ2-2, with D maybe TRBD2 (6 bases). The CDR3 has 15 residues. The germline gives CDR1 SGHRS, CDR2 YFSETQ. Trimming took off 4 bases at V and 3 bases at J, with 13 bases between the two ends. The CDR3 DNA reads TGCGCCAGCAGCCAATGGGACTCTTACACCGGGGAGCTGTTTTTT. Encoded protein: CASSQWDSYTGELFF.

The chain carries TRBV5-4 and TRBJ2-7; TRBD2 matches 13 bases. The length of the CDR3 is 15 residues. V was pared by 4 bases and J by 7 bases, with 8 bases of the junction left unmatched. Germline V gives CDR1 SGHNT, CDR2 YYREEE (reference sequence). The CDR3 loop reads CASSTGTSGIREQYF. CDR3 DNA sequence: TGTGCCAGCAGCACCGGGACTAGCGGGATCCGGGAGCAGTACTTC.

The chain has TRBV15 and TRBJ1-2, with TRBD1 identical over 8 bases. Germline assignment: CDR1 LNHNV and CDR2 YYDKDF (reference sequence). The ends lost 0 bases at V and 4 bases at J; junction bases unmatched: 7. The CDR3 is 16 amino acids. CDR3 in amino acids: CATSRDRGQGGYGYTF. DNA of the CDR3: TGTGCCACCAGCAGAGATCGAGGACAGGGCGGCTATGGCTACACCTTC.

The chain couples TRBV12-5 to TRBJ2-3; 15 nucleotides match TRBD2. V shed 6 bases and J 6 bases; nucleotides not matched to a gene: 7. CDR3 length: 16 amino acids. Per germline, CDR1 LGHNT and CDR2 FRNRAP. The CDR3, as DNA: TGTGCTAGTGGCTTTCGGACTAGCGGGAGGGGTGATACGCAGTATTTT. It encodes CASGFRTSGRGDTQYF.

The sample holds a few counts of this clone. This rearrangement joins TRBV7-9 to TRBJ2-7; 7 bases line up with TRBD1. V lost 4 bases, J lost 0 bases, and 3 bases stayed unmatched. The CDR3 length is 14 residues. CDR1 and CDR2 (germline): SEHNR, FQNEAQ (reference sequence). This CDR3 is CASSSGQSSYEQYF. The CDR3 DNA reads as TGTGCCAGCAGCTCGGGACAGAGCTCCTACGAGCAGTACTTC.

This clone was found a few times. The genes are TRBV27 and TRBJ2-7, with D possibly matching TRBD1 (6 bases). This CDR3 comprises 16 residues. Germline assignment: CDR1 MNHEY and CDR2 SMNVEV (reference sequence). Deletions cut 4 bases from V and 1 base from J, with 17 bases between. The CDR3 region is CASSSPPGQGSYEQYF. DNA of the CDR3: TGTGCCAGCAGTTCTCCCCCGGGACAAGGGTCCTACGAGCAGTACTTC.

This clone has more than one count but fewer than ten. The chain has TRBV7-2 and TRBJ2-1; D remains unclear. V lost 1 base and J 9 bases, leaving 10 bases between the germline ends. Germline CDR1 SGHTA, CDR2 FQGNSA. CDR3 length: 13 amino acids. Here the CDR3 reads CASSLDPLSEQFF. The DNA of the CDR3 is TGTGCCAGCAGCTTAGATCCCCTCAGTGAGCAGTTCTTC. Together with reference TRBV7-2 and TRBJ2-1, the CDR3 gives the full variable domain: GAGVSQSPSNKVTEKGKDVELRCDPISGHTALYWYRQSLGQGLEFLIYFQGNSAPDKSGLPSDRFSAERTGGSVSTLTIQRTQQEDSAVYLCASSLDPLSEQFFGPGTRLTVL.

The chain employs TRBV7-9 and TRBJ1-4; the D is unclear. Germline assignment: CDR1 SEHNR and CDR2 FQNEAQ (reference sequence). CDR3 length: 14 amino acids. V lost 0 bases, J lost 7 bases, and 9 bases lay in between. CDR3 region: CASSLARSAEKLFF. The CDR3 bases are TGTGCCAGCAGCTTAGCGCGGTCAGCTGAAAAACTGTTTTTT.

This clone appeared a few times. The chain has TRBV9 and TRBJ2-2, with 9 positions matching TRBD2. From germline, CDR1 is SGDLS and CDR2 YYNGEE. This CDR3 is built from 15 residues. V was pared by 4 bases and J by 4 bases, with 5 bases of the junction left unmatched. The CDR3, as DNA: TGTGCCAGCAGCCAGAGCGGGGGGTTCACCGGGGAGCTGTTTTTT. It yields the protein CASSQSGGFTGELFF. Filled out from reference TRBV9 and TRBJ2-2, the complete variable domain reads DSGVTQTPKHLITATGQRVTLRCSPRSGDLSVYWYQQSLDQGLQFLIQYYNGEERAKGNILERFSAQQFPDLHSELNLSSLELGDSALYFCASSQSGGFTGELFFGEGSRLTVL.

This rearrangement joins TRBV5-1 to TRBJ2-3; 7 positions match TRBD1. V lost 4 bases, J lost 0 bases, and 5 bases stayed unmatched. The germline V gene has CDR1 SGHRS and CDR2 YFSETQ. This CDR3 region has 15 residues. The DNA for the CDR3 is TGCGCCAGCAGCCCGGGACAGACAAGCACAGATACGCAGTATTTT. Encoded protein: CASSPGQTSTDTQYF.

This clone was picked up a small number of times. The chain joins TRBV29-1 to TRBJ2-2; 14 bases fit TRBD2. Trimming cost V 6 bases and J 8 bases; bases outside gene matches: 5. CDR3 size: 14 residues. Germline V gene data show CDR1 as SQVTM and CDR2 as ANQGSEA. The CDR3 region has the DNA TGCAGCGTCGCGGGACTAGCGGGAGATGGGGAGCTGTTTTTT. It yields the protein CSVAGLAGDGELFF.

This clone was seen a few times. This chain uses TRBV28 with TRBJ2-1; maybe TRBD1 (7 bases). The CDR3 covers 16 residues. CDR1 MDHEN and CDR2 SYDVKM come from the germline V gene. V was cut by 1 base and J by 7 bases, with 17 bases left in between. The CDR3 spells CASSLSRGVVRNEQFF. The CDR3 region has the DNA TGTGCCAGCAGTTTATCCAGGGGGGTCGTCAGGAATGAGCAGTTCTTC. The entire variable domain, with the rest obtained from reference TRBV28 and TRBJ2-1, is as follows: DVKVTQSSRYLVKRTGEKVFLECVQDMDHENMFWYRQDPGLGLRLIYFSYDVKMKEKGDIPEGYSVSREKKERFSLILESASTNQTSMYLCASSLSRGVVRNEQFFGPGTRLTVL.

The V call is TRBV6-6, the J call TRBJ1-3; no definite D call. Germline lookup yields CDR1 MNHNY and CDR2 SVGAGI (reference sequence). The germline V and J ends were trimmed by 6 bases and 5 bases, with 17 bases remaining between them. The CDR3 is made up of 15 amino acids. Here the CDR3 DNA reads TGTGCCAGCAGCCAAAGTGGGCCGGGAAGAAACACCATATATTTT. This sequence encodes CASSQSGPGRNTIYF.

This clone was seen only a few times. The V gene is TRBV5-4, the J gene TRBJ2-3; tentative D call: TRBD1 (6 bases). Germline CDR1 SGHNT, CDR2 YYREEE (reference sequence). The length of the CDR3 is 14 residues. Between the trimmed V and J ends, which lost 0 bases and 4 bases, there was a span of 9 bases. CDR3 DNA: TGTGCCAGCAGCTTGGACAGGGTTTCAGATACGCAGTATTTT. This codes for CASSLDRVSDTQYF. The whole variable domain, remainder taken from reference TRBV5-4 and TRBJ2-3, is ETGVTQSPTHLIKTRGQQVTLRCSSQSGHNTVSWYQQALGQGPQFIFQYYREEENGRGNFPPRFSGLQFPNYSSELNVNALELDDSALYLCASSLDRVSDTQYFGPGTRLTVL.

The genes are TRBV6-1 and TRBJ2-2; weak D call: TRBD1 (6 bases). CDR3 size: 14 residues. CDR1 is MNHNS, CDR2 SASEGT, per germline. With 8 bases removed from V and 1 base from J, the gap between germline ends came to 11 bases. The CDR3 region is CASRATGNTGELFF. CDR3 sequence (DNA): TGTGCCAGCCGGGCGACAGGGAACACCGGGGAGCTGTTTTTT.

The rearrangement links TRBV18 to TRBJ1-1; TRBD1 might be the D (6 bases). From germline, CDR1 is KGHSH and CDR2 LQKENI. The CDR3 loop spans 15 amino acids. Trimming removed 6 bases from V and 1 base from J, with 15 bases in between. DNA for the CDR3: TGTGCCAGCTCGCAGGGACAAACTACGAACACTGAAGCTTTCTTT. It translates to CASSQGQTTNTEAFF.

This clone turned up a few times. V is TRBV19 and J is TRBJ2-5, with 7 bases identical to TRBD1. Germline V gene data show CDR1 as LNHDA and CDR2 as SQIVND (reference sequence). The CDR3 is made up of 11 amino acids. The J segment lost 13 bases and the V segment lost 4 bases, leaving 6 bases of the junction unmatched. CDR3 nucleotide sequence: TGTGCCAGTAGTAATGGACAGGCCGTGTACTTC. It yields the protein CASSNGQAVYF.

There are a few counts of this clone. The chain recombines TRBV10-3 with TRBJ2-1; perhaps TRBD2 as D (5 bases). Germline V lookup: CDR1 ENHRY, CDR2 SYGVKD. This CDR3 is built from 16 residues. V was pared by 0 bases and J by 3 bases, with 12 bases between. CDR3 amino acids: CAISESRGKGYNEQFF. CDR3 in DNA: TGTGCCATCAGTGAGTCAAGAGGGAAGGGCTACAATGAGCAGTTCTTC.

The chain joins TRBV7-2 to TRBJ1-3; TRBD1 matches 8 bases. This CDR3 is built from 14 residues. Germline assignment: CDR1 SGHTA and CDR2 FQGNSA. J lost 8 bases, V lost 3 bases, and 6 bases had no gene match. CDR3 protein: CASSFQGASDTIYF. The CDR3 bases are TGTGCCAGCAGCTTCCAGGGGGCGAGCGACACCATATATTTT. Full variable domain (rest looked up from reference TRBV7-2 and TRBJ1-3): GAGVSQSPSNKVTEKGKDVELRCDPISGHTALYWYRQSLGQGLEFLIYFQGNSAPDKSGLPSDRFSAERTGGSVSTLTIQRTQQEDSAVYLCASSFQGASDTIYFGEGSWLTVV.

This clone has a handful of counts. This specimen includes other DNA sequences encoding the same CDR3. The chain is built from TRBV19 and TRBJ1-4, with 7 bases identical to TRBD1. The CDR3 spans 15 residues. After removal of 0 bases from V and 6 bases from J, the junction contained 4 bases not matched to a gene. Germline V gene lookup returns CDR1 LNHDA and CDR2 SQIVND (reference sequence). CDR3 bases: TGTGCCAGTAGTATAGATCGTGGGACAGATGAAAAACTGTTTTTT. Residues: CASSIDRGTDEKLFF.

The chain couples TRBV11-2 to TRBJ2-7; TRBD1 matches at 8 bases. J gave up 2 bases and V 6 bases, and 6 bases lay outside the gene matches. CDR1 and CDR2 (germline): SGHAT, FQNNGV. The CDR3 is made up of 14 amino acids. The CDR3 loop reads CASRRGQDTYEQYF. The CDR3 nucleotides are TGTGCCAGCAGACGGGGACAGGATACCTACGAGCAGTACTTC.

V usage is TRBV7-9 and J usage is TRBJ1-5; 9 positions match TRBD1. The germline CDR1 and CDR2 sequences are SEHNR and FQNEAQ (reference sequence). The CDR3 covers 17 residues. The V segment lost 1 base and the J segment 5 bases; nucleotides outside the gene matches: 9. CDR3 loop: CASSLVGATGGDQPQHF. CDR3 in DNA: TGTGCCAGCAGCTTAGTCGGAGCGACAGGGGGGGATCAGCCCCAGCATTTT.